Listed here are 26 T cell receptor beta chains from one sample, sequenced in a study of T cells in Graves' hyperthyroidism and ophthalmopathy. Researchers took RNA transcripts and amplified the TCR beta CDR3 regions from them. Initially, a first-round RT-PCR of the TCR CDR3 employed the HTBI primer set. TCRdb itself ran the multiplex PCR reads through MiXCR, one entry per CDR3 protein. Among under 550,000 distinct CDR3 sequences listed, roughly an eighth were seen once. Sequenced: blood. These receptors all come from a woman aged 18-29 years with Graves' hyperthyroidism.

This clonotype was picked up many times. This rearrangement joins TRBV16 to TRBJ2-7, with a tentative D call TRBD1 (5 bases). The germline V and J ends were trimmed by 0 bases and 2 bases, with 14 bases remaining between them. The CDR3 spans 16 residues. Per germline, CDR1 KGHSY and CDR2 FQNENV. CDR3 nucleotide sequence: TGTGCCAGCAGCCAATCCTCAGGGTTTGGTGCCTACGAGCAGTACTTC. It specifies CASSQSSGFGAYEQYF.

This clonotype appeared many times. The gene calls are TRBV28 and TRBJ2-2; weak D call: TRBD1 (6 bases). There are 15 residues in the CDR3. CDR1 is MDHEN and CDR2 is SYDVKM in the germline V gene. V shed 6 bases and J shed 2 bases, with 13 bases lying between them. The CDR3 bases are TGTGCCAGCAGATCTGGACAGATCAACACCGGGGAGCTGTTTTTT. The encoded protein is CASRSGQINTGELFF. The complete variable domain, with remaining parts taken from reference TRBV28 and TRBJ2-2, reads DVKVTQSSRYLVKRTGEKVFLECVQDMDHENMFWYRQDPGLGLRLIYFSYDVKMKEKGDIPEGYSVSREKKERFSLILESASTNQTSMYLCASRSGQINTGELFFGEGSRLTVL.

A few counts support this clonotype. The chain combines TRBV2 with TRBJ1-1; D is possibly TRBD1 (5 bases). The CDR3 consists of 14 residues. Germline V lookup: CDR1 SNHLY, CDR2 FYNNEI. Trimming pared 7 bases from V and 0 bases from J, leaving 12 bases between. DNA for the CDR3: TGTGCCAGCACTATGACAGTCATGAACACTGAAGCTTTCTTT. Its protein product is CASTMTVMNTEAFF.

The table lists this clonotype with many counts. The chain has TRBV28 and TRBJ1-2; TRBD1 matches at 7 bases. V trimming: 5 bases; J trimming: 2 bases; junction bases outside the gene matches: 17. The CDR3 totals 18 residues. Germline V gives CDR1 MDHEN, CDR2 SYDVKM. For the CDR3, the DNA is TGTGCCAGCAGTGTAGTTGGGAGGGGGCGCCTGGTCAACTATGGCTACACCTTC. Translating gives CASSVVGRGRLVNYGYTF.

This clonotype was counted at least ten times. The chain links TRBV2 to TRBJ2-7, with 10 nucleotides matching TRBD2. The length of the CDR3 is 15 residues. Looked up from germline, CDR1 is SNHLY and CDR2 is FYNNEI. V lost 3 bases, J lost 2 bases, and 4 bases stayed unmatched. The CDR3 nucleotides read TGTGCCAGCAGTGAGGGACTAGCGCTAGCCTACGAGCAGTACTTC. As protein: CASSEGLALAYEQYF.

This clonotype was recorded a few times. This sequence joins TRBV12-3 or TRBV12-4 and TRBJ2-1; 9 bases line up with TRBD1. CDR3 length equals 15 residues. The trim removed 7 bases at V and 4 bases at J, leaving 8 bases unmatched. As DNA, the CDR3 is TGTGCCAGCACCCTACAGGGGGCCTGGTACAATGAGCAGTTCTTC. Encoded protein: CASTLQGAWYNEQFF.

The rearrangement joins TRBV5-6 to TRBJ2-5; a weak D match, TRBD2 (6 bases). The V end lost 4 bases, the J end lost 5 bases, and 15 bases lay between the germline ends. CDR3 length equals 14 residues. Germline loops: CDR1 SGHDT, CDR2 YYEEEE. CDR3 amino acids: CASSLGGLGETQYF. The CDR3 DNA sequence: TGTGCCAGCAGCCTCGGAGGGCTTGGGGAGACCCAGTACTTC.

This clonotype was seen at least ten times. V gene TRBV27 combines with J gene TRBJ2-3; no firm D call. Germline CDR1 and CDR2: MNHEY and SMNVEV (reference sequence). The V end was cut by 0 bases, the J end by 1 base, with 5 bases between. The CDR3 is made up of 14 amino acids. CDR3 coding DNA: TGTGCCAGCAGTTTATCGGATGGCACAGATACGCAGTATTTT. It specifies CASSLSDGTDTQYF.

Remarks on this clonotype: This may be a read error, as it is one base from a much larger clone. The CDR3 DNA sequence: TGTGCCGGCTCACCCGGGACACCTAACTCCTACGAGCAGTACTTC. It encodes CAGSPGTPNSYEQYF. This chain connects TRBV18 to TRBJ2-7; a possible D gene is TRBD1 (6 bases). The CDR3 extends over 15 amino acids. In germline, CDR1 is KGHSH, CDR2 LQKENI. The variable domain in full, with the rest retrieved from reference TRBV18 and TRBJ2-7, is NAGVMQNPRHLVRRRGQEARLRCSPMKGHSHVYWYRQLPEEGLKFMVYLQKENIIDESGMPKERFSAEFPKEGPSILRIQQVVRGDSAAYFCAGSPGTPNSYEQYFGPGTRLTVT.

This clonotype was picked up many times. The chain recombines TRBV27 with TRBJ1-1; TRBD1 is a possible D gene (5 bases). The germline V gene has CDR1 MNHEY and CDR2 SMNVEV (reference sequence). The CDR3 consists of 14 residues. With 2 bases removed from V and 5 bases from J, the gap between germline ends came to 12 bases. The CDR3: CASSLIGTSTEAFF. The CDR3 DNA reads as TGTGCCAGCAGTTTAATCGGGACTTCGACTGAAGCTTTCTTT.

This clonotype was seen ten or more times. The J gene is TRBJ1-1, the V gene TRBV11-2; D perhaps matches TRBD1 (6 bases). This CDR3 is 14 amino acids long. Trimming removed 1 base from V and 8 bases from J, with 14 bases in between. CDR1 and CDR2 (germline): SGHAT, FQNNGV. The CDR3 DNA reads TGTGCCAGCAGCTTAGTTGCAGGGGCCGGGGAAGCTTTCTTT. Its protein product is CASSLVAGAGEAFF.

This clonotype was detected many times. This chain uses TRBV5-1 with TRBJ2-5; 10 bases line up with TRBD2. Germline V lookup: CDR1 SGHRS, CDR2 YFSETQ. V shed 0 bases and J 7 bases; nucleotides not matched to a gene: 9. The CDR3 extends over 16 amino acids. CDR3 in amino acids: CASSLGASGSFPTQYF. DNA for the CDR3: TGCGCCAGCAGCTTGGGGGCTAGCGGGAGTTTCCCGACCCAGTACTTC.

This clonotype was observed a handful of times. The chain is built from TRBV6-5 and TRBJ2-7; TRBD1 agrees at 10 bases. Looked up from germline, CDR1 is MNHEY and CDR2 is SVGAGI. Trimming took 2 bases from V and 0 from J; bases not matched to a gene: 7. The CDR3 extends over 17 amino acids. CDR3 residues: CASSYKVGTGVSYEQYF. CDR3 in DNA: TGTGCCAGCAGTTACAAGGTCGGGACAGGGGTCTCCTACGAGCAGTACTTC.

This clonotype appeared many times. The chain has TRBV12-3 or TRBV12-4 and TRBJ2-7; D tentatively reads TRBD1 or TRBD2 (5 bases each). CDR3 length: 14 residues. V was shortened by 5 bases and J by 1 base, with 12 bases between the two germline ends. CDR3 protein: CASSRDGPSYEQYF. The CDR3 nucleotides read TGTGCCAGCAGTCGGGACGGACCTTCCTACGAGCAGTACTTC.

The chain couples TRBV28 to TRBJ1-3; the match to TRBD1 covers 11 bases. V lost 3 bases and J lost 2; bases outside the gene matches: 12. This CDR3 has 19 residues. Germline V gene sequence: CDR1 MDHEN, CDR2 SYDVKM. CDR3 nucleotide sequence: TGTGCCAGCAGTTTCTACCCGGCGGGACAGGGGGAAGCTGGAAACACCATATATTTT. Its protein is CASSFYPAGQGEAGNTIYF.

This clonotype was picked up many times. This chain links TRBV20-1 with TRBJ2-3, with 8 bases lining up with TRBD2. Trimming at V came to 6 bases and at J to 6 bases, leaving 20 bases not matched to a gene. Per germline, CDR1 DFQATT and CDR2 SNEGSKA (reference sequence). The length of the CDR3 is 17 residues. The CDR3 reads CSAEDTDGERERDTQYF. In DNA form, the CDR3 reads TGCAGTGCCGAGGACACCGACGGCGAGCGGGAGAGGGATACGCAGTATTTT.

This clonotype was seen repeatedly, ten times or more. The chain joins TRBV11-2 to TRBJ2-7, with a possible D match to TRBD2 (6 bases). The V gene lost 1 base and the J gene lost 1 base, with 14 bases spanning the gap. Germline CDR1 is SGHAT and CDR2 is FQNNGV. The CDR3 has 16 residues. CDR3 nucleotide sequence: TGTGCCAGCAGCTTAGTCCGACTAGGGGCTTCCTACGAGCAGTACTTC. It yields the protein CASSLVRLGASYEQYF.

This clonotype was seen repeatedly, ten times or more. The chain uses TRBV28 and TRBJ1-1; D remains ambiguous. Germline V lookup: CDR1 MDHEN, CDR2 SYDVKM. V lost 3 bases to trimming and J lost 4 bases, with 9 bases between them. The CDR3 runs to 13 residues. CDR3 in DNA: TGTGCCAGCAGTTTGCCTGTCGGCACTGAAGCTTTCTTT. Protein: CASSLPVGTEAFF.

This clonotype has at least ten counts. The chain is built from TRBV7-9 and TRBJ2-7, with 8 bases identical to TRBD2. The CDR3 sequence is 13 residues long. The J segment lost 4 bases and the V segment lost 4 bases, leaving 3 bases of the junction unmatched. Germline CDR1 is SEHNR and CDR2 is FQNEAQ (reference sequence). The CDR3 coding sequence is TGTGCCAGCAGCTGGGGGACTAGTTACGAGCAGTACTTC. It codes for CASSWGTSYEQYF.

This clonotype was observed many times. The V and J genes are TRBV6-5 and TRBJ2-1, with unresolved D. V was trimmed by 0 bases and J by 6 bases, leaving 21 bases between them. In germline, CDR1 is MNHEY, CDR2 SVGAGI. The CDR3 is 18 amino acids. The CDR3 loop reads CASSYSSSGVYRVNEQFF. The CDR3 nucleotides are TGTGCCAGCAGTTACTCGAGTAGTGGGGTTTACCGCGTCAATGAGCAGTTCTTC.

The gene calls are TRBV20-1 and TRBJ2-3; 9 positions agree with TRBD2. The CDR3 sequence is 14 residues long. V was pared by 6 bases and J by 4 bases, with 8 bases of the junction left unmatched. From germline, CDR1 is DFQATT and CDR2 SNEGSKA (reference sequence). CDR3 DNA: TGCAGTGCCCGGGCGGGAGGGCTTGCAGATACGCAGTATTTT. Protein product: CSARAGGLADTQYF.

This clonotype was observed at least ten times. The chain couples TRBV28 to TRBJ2-7; D is undetermined. Trimming removed 3 bases from V and 2 bases from J, with 20 bases in between. The germline gives CDR1 MDHEN, CDR2 SYDVKM. This CDR3 spans 17 amino acids. CDR3 coding DNA: TGTGCCAGCAGTTTTGGGCCAGTGGTACTGACCCCCTACGAGCAGTACTTC. It specifies CASSFGPVVLTPYEQYF.

On this clonotype itself: The CDR3 ends on some other residue instead of the conserved phenylalanine or tryptophan, so this is likely a read error. J is TRBJ2-3 and V is TRBV18; 9 bases are a match to TRBD1. V dropped 3 bases and J dropped 6; count of bases not matched to a gene: 7. The CDR3 length is 15 residues. Germline V gene data show CDR1 as KGHSH and CDR2 as LQKENI. CDR3 amino acids: CASSPETGGYDTQYL. DNA for the CDR3: TGTGCCAGCTCACCGGAAACAGGGGGCTACGATACGCAGTATCTT.

This clonotype occurred many times. The gene calls are TRBV10-1 and TRBJ2-3, with 9 positions matching TRBD2. This CDR3 is 15 amino acids long. Germline CDR1 reads WNHNN; CDR2 reads SYGVQD (reference sequence). V lost 2 bases and J lost 4; bases outside the gene matches: 4. CDR3 protein: CASSERRGGADTQYF. The CDR3 DNA follows: TGCGCCAGCAGTGAGCGGCGGGGGGGGGCAGATACGCAGTATTTT.

This clonotype occurred many times. The CDR3 loop is CASLSRASLNYGYTF. CDR3 nucleotide sequence: TGTGCCAGCCTCTCGCGGGCCAGCTTGAACTATGGCTACACCTTC. This chain connects TRBV7-2 to TRBJ1-2; unclear D gene. The V gene's germline CDR1 is SGHTA and CDR2 FQGNSA. Trimming removed 8 bases from V and 2 bases from J, with 18 bases in between. The CDR3 sequence is 15 residues long.

This clonotype was recorded at least ten times. The DNA of the CDR3 is TGTGCCAGTAGCTGGAGTAGCGGGAGAACCTCCTACAATGAGCAGTTCTTC. Residues: CASSWSSGRTSYNEQFF. This chain uses TRBV19 with TRBJ2-1; 9 bases align to TRBD2. This CDR3 is 17 amino acids long. CDR1 and CDR2 (germline): LNHDA, SQIVND (reference sequence). With V trimmed by 6 bases and J by 0 bases, 9 bases remained unmatched.